The 27 T cell receptor beta chains reported below all come from one sample, sequenced in a study of persistence of HIV-infected CD4 T cells. No antigens are known for them. Nonspecific anti-CD3/anti-CD28 bead stimulation represents the broad CD4+ T cell repertoire. Responding CD4+ T cells were sorted by upregulation of both CD40 ligand and CD69. The immunoSEQ assay was version 4, run in survey mode. TCRdb's copy holds only in-frame clones and misses some; the assay was immunoSEQ multiplex PCR. This table has 35,000 to 50,000 clones, about 89% appearing once. Here the sequenced sample was CD4+ T cells sorted from PBMCs after approximately 19-hour stimulation, taken from a patient who received antiretroviral therapy. The source is an adult man with HIV who was CMV-seropositive.

This clone was picked up one time. The junction departs from germline at one end; a sequencing error may be responsible. The gene calls are TRBV23-1 and TRBJ1-2; D is ambiguous. TRBV23-1 is reported as an ORF; its role is uncertain. The CDR3 spans 15 residues. The CDR3 coding sequence is TGCGCCAGCTGTATGAGGAGAAGGAGCCGATATGGCCACACCTTC. Its protein is CASCMRRRSRYGHTF.

The chain joins TRBV28 to TRBJ1-5, with unresolved D. CDR1 is MDHEN, CDR2 SYDVKM, per germline. V was shortened by 3 bases and J by 5 bases, with 5 bases between the two germline ends. The CDR3 contains 12 residues. The CDR3 bases are TGTGCCAGCAGTTTGGTGTATCAGCCCCAGCATTTT. This encodes CASSLVYQPQHF.

J is TRBJ1-2 and V is TRBV6-1; D may be TRBD1 (6 bases). The germline V gene encodes CDR1 MNHNS and CDR2 SASEGT. The V end lost 3 bases, the J end lost 5 bases, and 13 bases lay between the germline ends. This CDR3 contains 14 residues. The CDR3: CASSDAGTIYGYTF. CDR3 nucleotides: TGTGCCAGCAGTGACGCCGGGACAATTTATGGCTACACCTTC.

The genes are TRBV27 and TRBJ1-6; tentatively, D is TRBD1 (5 bases). Trimming cost V 6 bases and J 0 bases, with 6 bases left between them. Germline-derived CDR1 and CDR2 are MNHEY and SMNVEV (reference sequence). The CDR3 runs to 14 residues. The CDR3 bases are TGTGCCAGCAGAGGGGACTCCTATAATTCACCCCTCCACTTT. Translated: CASRGDSYNSPLHF.

The chain uses TRBV18 and TRBJ2-7, with D uncertain. Trimming left V 3 bases short and J 3 bases short, with 9 bases between. CDR1 and CDR2 (germline): KGHSH, LQKENI. The CDR3 runs to 13 residues. DNA for the CDR3: TGTGCCAGCTCACCTAGGCCGAACTACGAGCAGTACTTC. It is translated as CASSPRPNYEQYF.

The J gene is TRBJ1-2, the V gene TRBV19; possibly TRBD1 for D (5 bases). Trimming pared 10 bases from V and 7 bases from J, leaving 22 bases between. Per germline, CDR1 LNHDA and CDR2 SQIVND (reference sequence). The CDR3 covers 14 residues. For the CDR3, the DNA is TGTGCCACTAGGAGGGACGTAGGATCGGGTGGCTACACCTTC. It yields the protein CATRRDVGSGGYTF.

The chain combines TRBV5-1 with TRBJ1-1; the match to TRBD1 covers 8 bases. The CDR3 covers 14 residues. The V gene end was trimmed by 4 bases and the J gene end by 1 base; junction bases not matched to a gene: 3. Per the germline V gene, CDR1 is SGHRS and CDR2 is YFSETQ. The CDR3: CASSQGATNTEAFF. CDR3 bases: TGCGCCAGCAGCCAGGGGGCTACGAACACTGAAGCTTTCTTT.

V and J are TRBV28 and TRBJ1-4; TRBD1 agrees at 8 bases. The germline V gene has CDR1 MDHEN and CDR2 SYDVKM. V was clipped by 2 bases and J by 7 bases; unmatched bases: 6. The CDR3 is 15 residues long. The DNA for the CDR3 is TGTGCCAGCAGTTTAAACGACAGGGGAAGTGAAAAACTGTTTTTT. It yields the protein CASSLNDRGSEKLFF.

The chain employs TRBV20-1 and TRBJ2-1; D uncertain. The CDR3 is 11 residues long. The germline V gene has CDR1 DFQATT and CDR2 SNEGSKA (reference sequence). V gave up 4 bases and J gave up 12 bases, with 13 bases separating them. The CDR3 reads CSATPNLGQFF. The CDR3 DNA is TGCAGTGCTACGCCAAATCTTGGGCAGTTCTTC.

This chain joins TRBV6-5 and TRBJ1-2; the D is unclear. V was shortened by 8 bases and J by 4 bases, with 20 bases between the two germline ends. In germline, CDR1 is MNHEY, CDR2 SVGAGI. This CDR3 comprises 15 residues. The chain's CDR3 is CASQVPGGYLYGYTF. The CDR3 bases are TGTGCCAGCCAGGTCCCGGGAGGGTACCTCTATGGCTACACCTTC.

The rearrangement uses TRBV18 and TRBJ1-1; unclear D gene. CDR1 and CDR2 (germline): KGHSH, LQKENI. The CDR3 loop spans 17 amino acids. V lost 6 bases, J lost 1 base, and 21 bases lay in between. In DNA form, the CDR3 reads TGTGCCAGCTCCCCTCCGACTGCTTTGGAGGGGAACACTGAAGCTTTCTTT. As protein: CASSPPTALEGNTEAFF.

The J gene is TRBJ2-7, the V gene TRBV12-3 or TRBV12-4; D remains unclear. There are 13 residues in the CDR3. V was pared by 11 bases and J by 1 base, with 15 bases between. Written as DNA, the CDR3 is TGTGCCTCGTCGGGCCATCCGTCCTACGAGCAGTACTTC. Translating it yields CASSGHPSYEQYF.

The rearrangement links TRBV30 to TRBJ1-2; TRBD1 agrees at 7 bases. V lost 0 bases, J lost 4 bases, and 5 bases stayed unmatched. There are 14 residues in the CDR3. Germline V gene data show CDR1 as GTSNPN and CDR2 as SVGIG (reference sequence). In DNA form, the CDR3 reads TGTGCCTGGAGTGTGGGGCCAGGGGGCTATGGCTACACCTTC. Translated, it gives CAWSVGPGGYGYTF.

The chain has TRBV14 and TRBJ2-2; 11 bases align to TRBD2. V gave up 4 bases and J gave up 1 base; unmatched junction bases: 8. The CDR3 loop spans 18 amino acids. Germline lookup yields CDR1 SGHDN and CDR2 FVKESK. CDR3 amino acids: CASSPRILAGVNTGELFF. The DNA for the CDR3 is TGTGCCAGCAGCCCAAGAATACTAGCGGGGGTGAACACCGGGGAGCTGTTTTTT. Using reference TRBV14 and TRBJ2-2 for the parts outside the CDR3, the full variable domain is EAGVTQFPSHSVIEKGQTVTLRCDPISGHDNLYWYRRVMGKEIKFLLHFVKESKQDESGMPNNRFLAERTGGTYSTLKVQPAELEDSGVYFCASSPRILAGVNTGELFFGEGSRLTVL.

The CDR3 bases are TGTGCCAGCACCTCATTCGGGGGCAGCACAGATACGCAGTATTTT. It specifies CASTSFGGSTDTQYF. The gene calls are TRBV2 and TRBJ2-3, with D perhaps being TRBD1 or TRBD2 (6 bases each). Germline values: CDR1 SNHLY, CDR2 FYNNEI. The CDR3 totals 15 residues. Trimming removed 7 bases from V and 0 bases from J, with 14 bases in between.

The chain couples TRBV3-1 (or the pseudogene TRBV3-2) to TRBJ2-3; 7 bases are a match to TRBD2. Germline V gene lookup returns CDR1 LGHDT and CDR2 YNNKEL (reference sequence). CDR3 length: 16 residues. Losses at the gene ends were 1 base for V and 0 bases for J; bases not matched to a gene: 4. CDR3 nucleotide sequence: TGTGCCAGCAGCCAAGTAGCGGGTCTTAGCACAGATACGCAGTATTTT. Its protein is CASSQVAGLSTDTQYF.

The chain uses TRBV3-1 (or the pseudogene TRBV3-2) and TRBJ1-3; D might be TRBD1 (5 bases). V was clipped by 2 bases and J by 2 bases, with 13 bases between them. Germline CDR1 LGHDT, CDR2 YNNKEL (reference sequence). The CDR3 sequence is 16 residues long. The CDR3 loop reads CASSQWRLGAGNTIYF. CDR3 bases: TGTGCCAGCAGCCAATGGAGGTTGGGGGCTGGAAACACCATATATTTT.

This chain joins TRBV7-8 and TRBJ2-6; a possible D gene is TRBD1 (7 bases). Per germline, CDR1 SGHVS and CDR2 FQNEAQ. The CDR3 length is 19 residues. Trimming took 3 bases from V and 4 from J, leaving 22 bases between them. The DNA for the CDR3 is TGTGCCAGCAGCTTTAGGGAGGCGACAGGGAGTTGGGGGGCCAACGTCCTGACTTTC. Translating gives CASSFREATGSWGANVLTF.

This clone was observed a single time. The chain combines TRBV11-2 with TRBJ2-7; D is perhaps TRBD2 (5 bases). There are 13 residues in the CDR3. Trimming removed 1 base at V and 3 bases at J, with 7 bases between. The V gene's germline CDR1 is SGHAT and CDR2 FQNNGV. CDR3 residues: CASSLGRVYEQYF. CDR3 DNA: TGTGCCAGCAGCTTAGGGCGGGTCTACGAGCAGTACTTC.

This rearrangement joins TRBV7-2 to TRBJ2-7; D possibly corresponds to TRBD2 (6 bases). The CDR3 runs to 15 residues. CDR1 is SGHTA, CDR2 FQGNSA, per germline. The V and J ends lost 2 bases and 0 bases respectively, with 11 bases between them. CDR3 residues: CASSLSGRSSYEQYF. The CDR3 bases are TGTGCCAGCAGCTTATCGGGGAGGAGCTCCTACGAGCAGTACTTC.

The chain joins TRBV5-4 to TRBJ2-3, with D possibly TRBD2 on 5 matching bases. This CDR3 region has 15 residues. The V gene lost 0 bases and the J gene lost 2 bases, with 10 bases spanning the gap. CDR1 is SGHNT, CDR2 YYREEE, per germline (reference sequence). The CDR3 DNA follows: TGTGCCAGCAGCTTGGCGGGGTTTTCCACAGATACGCAGTATTTT. Its translation: CASSLAGFSTDTQYF. The variable domain in full, with the rest retrieved from reference TRBV5-4 and TRBJ2-3, is ETGVTQSPTHLIKTRGQQVTLRCSSQSGHNTVSWYQQALGQGPQFIFQYYREEENGRGNFPPRFSGLQFPNYSSELNVNALELDDSALYLCASSLAGFSTDTQYFGPGTRLTVL.

The rearrangement joins TRBV4-2 to TRBJ1-3, with D perhaps matching TRBD1 (5 bases). V lost 4 bases, J lost 3 bases, and 13 bases lay in between. Per the germline V gene, CDR1 is LGHNA and CDR2 is YNFKEQ. The CDR3 loop spans 15 amino acids. DNA of the CDR3: TGTGCCAGCAGCCCCGGACCTAGGGGTGGAAACACCATATATTTT. It specifies CASSPGPRGGNTIYF.

This clone was observed a handful of times. This sequence joins TRBV19 and TRBJ1-6, with unresolved D. Germline V lookup: CDR1 LNHDA, CDR2 SQIVND (reference sequence). This CDR3 has 13 amino acids. Trimming took 3 bases from V and 5 from J, leaving 5 bases between them. CDR3 region: CASSIANNSPLHF. The CDR3 DNA reads TGTGCCAGTAGTATTGCGAATAATTCACCCCTCCACTTT. Looking up the rest from reference TRBV19 and TRBJ1-6 gives the full variable domain: DGGITQSPKYLFRKEGQNVTLSCEQNLNHDAMYWYRQDPGQGLRLIYYSQIVNDFQKGDIAEGYSVSREKKESFPLTVTSAQKNPTAFYLCASSIANNSPLHFGNGTRLTVT.

The gene calls are TRBV6-5 and TRBJ2-7; 9 bases line up with TRBD1. After removal of 4 bases from V and 2 bases from J, the junction contained 3 bases not matched to a gene. Germline loops: CDR1 MNHEY, CDR2 SVGAGI. The CDR3 extends over 14 amino acids. The CDR3 sequence is CASSSTGGPYEQYF. The CDR3, as DNA: TGTGCCAGCAGTTCGACAGGGGGGCCCTACGAGCAGTACTTC.

This clone was seen a single time. V is TRBV28 and J is TRBJ2-3; 8 nucleotides line up with TRBD2. This CDR3 comprises 15 residues. Trimming took 10 bases from V and 0 from J; bases not matched to a gene: 9. Per germline, CDR1 MDHEN and CDR2 SYDVKM. This CDR3 reads CATQPSGGSTDTQYF. CDR3 in DNA: TGTGCCACTCAACCGAGCGGGGGAAGCACAGATACGCAGTATTTT.

The chain is built from TRBV20-1 and TRBJ2-3, with TRBD2 matching over 9 bases. The CDR3 spans 14 residues. From germline, CDR1 is DFQATT and CDR2 SNEGSKA (reference sequence). V gave up 3 bases and J gave up 3 bases; unmatched junction bases: 4. This CDR3 reads CSASRLAATDTQYF. As DNA, the CDR3 is TGCAGTGCTAGTAGACTAGCGGCGACAGATACGCAGTATTTT.

The chain employs TRBV5-1 and TRBJ1-1, with D possibly TRBD1 on 6 matching bases. Germline V CDR1 and CDR2: SGHRS, YFSETQ. The V and J ends lost 0 bases and 5 bases respectively, with 14 bases between them. The CDR3 covers 15 residues. The CDR3, as DNA: TGCGCCAGCAGCTTGGATCCAGGGGAGGCAACTGAAGCTTTCTTT. Amino acid sequence: CASSLDPGEATEAFF.